Sequencing of this TCR beta chain was carried out in a study of blood T cell repertoires in COVID-19. On the study more broadly: Samples came from the United States, Italy and Spain, spanning acute and convalescent COVID-19.

TCRdb's copy holds only in-frame clones and misses some; the assay was immunoSEQ multiplex PCR. The profile shows about 42,000 clones, 70% to 90% of them singletons. The CDR3 loop spans 16 amino acids. Germline CDR1 is SEHNR and CDR2 is FQNEAQ (reference sequence). Between the trimmed V and J ends, which lost 1 base and 9 bases, there was a span of 19 bases. This receptor was identified in a human donor in a cohort sampled during active COVID-19. The rearrangement links TRBV7-9 to TRBJ2-1; D is possibly TRBD2 (6 bases). The sequencing input was peripheral blood. CDR3 residues: CASSLGSMAGKGEQFF. In nucleotides, the CDR3 is TGTGCCAGCAGCTTAGGGAGTATGGCGGGAAAGGGTGAGCAGTTCTTC.